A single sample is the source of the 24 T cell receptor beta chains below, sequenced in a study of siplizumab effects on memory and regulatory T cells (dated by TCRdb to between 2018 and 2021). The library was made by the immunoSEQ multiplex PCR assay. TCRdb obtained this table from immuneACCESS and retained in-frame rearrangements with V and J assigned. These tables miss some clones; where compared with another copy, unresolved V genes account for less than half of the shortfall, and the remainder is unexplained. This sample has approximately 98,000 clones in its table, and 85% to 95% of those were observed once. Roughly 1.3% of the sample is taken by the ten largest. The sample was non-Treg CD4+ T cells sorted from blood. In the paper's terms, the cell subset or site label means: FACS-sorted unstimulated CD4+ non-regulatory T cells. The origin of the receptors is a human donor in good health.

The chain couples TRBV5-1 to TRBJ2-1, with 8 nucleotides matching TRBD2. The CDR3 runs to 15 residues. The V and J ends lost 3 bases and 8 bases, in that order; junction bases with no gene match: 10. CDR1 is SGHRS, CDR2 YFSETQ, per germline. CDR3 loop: CASSSSGSVWYEQFF. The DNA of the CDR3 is TGCGCCAGCAGCTCAAGCGGGAGCGTCTGGTATGAGCAGTTCTTC. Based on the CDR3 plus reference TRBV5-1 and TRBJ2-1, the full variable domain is KAGVTQTPRYLIKTRGQQVTLSCSPISGHRSVSWYQQTPGQGLQFLFEYFSETQRNKGNFPGRFSGRQFSNSRSEMNVSTLELGDSALYLCASSSSGSVWYEQFFGPGTRLTVL.

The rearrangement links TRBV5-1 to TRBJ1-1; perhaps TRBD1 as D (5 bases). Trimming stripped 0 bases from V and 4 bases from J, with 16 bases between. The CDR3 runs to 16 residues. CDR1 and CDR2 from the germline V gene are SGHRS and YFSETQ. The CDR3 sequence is CASSLGFSGSGTEAFF. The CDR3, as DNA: TGCGCCAGCAGCTTGGGATTTTCAGGGTCGGGCACTGAAGCTTTCTTT. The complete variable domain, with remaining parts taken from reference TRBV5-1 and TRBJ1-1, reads KAGVTQTPRYLIKTRGQQVTLSCSPISGHRSVSWYQQTPGQGLQFLFEYFSETQRNKGNFPGRFSGRQFSNSRSEMNVSTLELGDSALYLCASSLGFSGSGTEAFFGQGTRLTVV.

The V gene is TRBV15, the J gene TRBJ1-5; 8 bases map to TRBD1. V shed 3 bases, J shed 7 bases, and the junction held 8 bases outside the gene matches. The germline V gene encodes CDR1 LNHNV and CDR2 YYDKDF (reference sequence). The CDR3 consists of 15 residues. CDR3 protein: CATSRGQEVWQPQHF. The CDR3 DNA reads TGTGCCACCAGCAGGGGACAGGAAGTTTGGCAGCCCCAGCATTTT.

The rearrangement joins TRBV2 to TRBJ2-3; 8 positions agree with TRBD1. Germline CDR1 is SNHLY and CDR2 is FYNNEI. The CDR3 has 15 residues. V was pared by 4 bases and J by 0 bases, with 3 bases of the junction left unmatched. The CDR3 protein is CASSGRGLSTDTQYF. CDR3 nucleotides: TGTGCCAGCAGTGGCAGGGGGCTCAGCACAGATACGCAGTATTTT.

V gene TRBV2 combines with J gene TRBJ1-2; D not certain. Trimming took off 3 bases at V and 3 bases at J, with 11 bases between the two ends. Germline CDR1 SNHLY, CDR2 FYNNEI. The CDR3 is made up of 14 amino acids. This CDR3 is CASSDDLSHYGYTF. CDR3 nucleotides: TGTGCCAGCAGTGACGACCTAAGCCACTATGGCTACACCTTC. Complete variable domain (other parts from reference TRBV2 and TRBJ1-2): EPEVTQTPSHQVTQMGQEVILRCVPISNHLYFYWYRQILGQKVEFLVSFYNNEISEKSEIFDDQFSVERPDGSNFTLKIRSTKLEDSAMYFCASSDDLSHYGYTFGSGTRLTVV.

The CDR3 DNA follows: TGTGCCAGCAGATCTAGCGGGAGAAGCACCGGGGAGCTGTTTTTT. This translates into CASRSSGRSTGELFF. The chain couples TRBV5-4 to TRBJ2-2; 10 bases agree with TRBD2. The germline V gene encodes CDR1 SGHNT and CDR2 YYREEE (reference sequence). CDR3 length: 15 amino acids. Losses at the gene ends were 5 bases for V and 4 bases for J; bases not matched to a gene: 5.

CDR3 residues: CASSVTSGTDTQYF. CDR3 nucleotides: TGTGCCAGCAGCGTAACTAGCGGCACAGATACGCAGTATTTT. The chain has TRBV9 and TRBJ2-3, with 7 bases aligning to TRBD2. Losses at the gene ends were 1 base for V and 1 base for J; bases not matched to a gene: 0. CDR1 is SGDLS and CDR2 is YYNGEE in the germline V gene. This CDR3 has 14 amino acids.

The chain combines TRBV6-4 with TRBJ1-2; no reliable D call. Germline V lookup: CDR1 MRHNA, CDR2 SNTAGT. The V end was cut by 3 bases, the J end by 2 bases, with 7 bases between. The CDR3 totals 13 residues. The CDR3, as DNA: TGTGCCAGCAGTGAGGCCGGGAACTATGGCTACACCTTC. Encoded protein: CASSEAGNYGYTF.

CDR3 region: CASSLTFGGQNEQFF. In nucleotides, the CDR3 is TGTGCCAGCAGCTTAACGTTTGGAGGGCAGAATGAGCAGTTCTTC. The chain couples TRBV7-3 to TRBJ2-1; perhaps TRBD2 as D (6 bases). CDR1 and CDR2 from the germline V gene are SGHTA and FQGTGA. The V gene lost 0 bases and the J gene lost 7 bases, with 13 bases spanning the gap. This CDR3 has 15 amino acids.

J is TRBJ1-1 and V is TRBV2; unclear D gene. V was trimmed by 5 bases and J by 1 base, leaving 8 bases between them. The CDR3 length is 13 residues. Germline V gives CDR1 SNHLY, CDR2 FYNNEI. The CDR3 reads CASSTTPNTEAFF. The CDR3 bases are TGTGCCAGCAGTACCACACCGAACACTGAAGCTTTCTTT.

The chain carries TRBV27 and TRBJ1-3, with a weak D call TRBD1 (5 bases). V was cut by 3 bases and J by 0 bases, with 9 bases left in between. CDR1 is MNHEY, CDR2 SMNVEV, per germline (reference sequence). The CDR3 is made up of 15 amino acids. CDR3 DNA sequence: TGTGCCAGCAGTTTCGAGGGGAACTCTGGAAACACCATATATTTT. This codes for CASSFEGNSGNTIYF.

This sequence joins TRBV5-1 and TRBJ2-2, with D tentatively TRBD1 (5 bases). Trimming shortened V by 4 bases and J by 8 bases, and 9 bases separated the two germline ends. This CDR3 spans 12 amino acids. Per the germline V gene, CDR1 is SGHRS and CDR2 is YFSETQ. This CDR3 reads CASSTGRGELFF. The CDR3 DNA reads TGCGCCAGCAGCACAGGTCGGGGGGAGCTGTTTTTT.

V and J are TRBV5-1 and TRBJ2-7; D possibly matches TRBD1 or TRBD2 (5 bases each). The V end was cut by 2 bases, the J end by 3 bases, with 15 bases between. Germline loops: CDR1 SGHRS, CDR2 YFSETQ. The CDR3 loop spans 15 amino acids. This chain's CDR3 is CASSFGAPPYYEQYF. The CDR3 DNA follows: TGCGCCAGCAGCTTCGGGGCACCGCCGTACTACGAGCAGTACTTC.

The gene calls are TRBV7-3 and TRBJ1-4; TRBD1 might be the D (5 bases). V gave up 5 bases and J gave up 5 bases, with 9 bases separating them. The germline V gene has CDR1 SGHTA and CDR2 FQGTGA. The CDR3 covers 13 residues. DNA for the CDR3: TGTGCCAGCAGCAAGGGGAAGAATGAAAAACTGTTTTTT. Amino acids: CASSKGKNEKLFF.

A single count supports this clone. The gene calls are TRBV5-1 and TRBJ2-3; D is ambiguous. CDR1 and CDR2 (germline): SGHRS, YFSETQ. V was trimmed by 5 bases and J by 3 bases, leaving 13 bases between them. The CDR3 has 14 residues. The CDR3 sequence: CASSDGRQTDTQYF. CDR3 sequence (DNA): TGCGCCAGCAGTGATGGACGGCAAACAGATACGCAGTATTTT.

The DNA for the CDR3 is TGTGCCAGTACAGCGCGTACTGGGGAAAAACTGTTTTTT. This encodes CASTARTGEKLFF. The genes are TRBV19 and TRBJ1-4; D is unclear. Trimming stripped 7 bases from V and 8 bases from J, with 14 bases between. The germline V gene has CDR1 LNHDA and CDR2 SQIVND (reference sequence). The CDR3 runs 13 residues.

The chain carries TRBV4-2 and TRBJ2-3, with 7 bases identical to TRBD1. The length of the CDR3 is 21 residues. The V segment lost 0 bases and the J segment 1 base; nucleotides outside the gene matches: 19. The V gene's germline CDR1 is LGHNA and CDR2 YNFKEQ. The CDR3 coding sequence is TGTGCCAGCAGCCAAGATCGGAAATCCCGGGACAGTTACTACGGCACAGATACGCAGTATTTT. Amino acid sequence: CASSQDRKSRDSYYGTDTQYF.

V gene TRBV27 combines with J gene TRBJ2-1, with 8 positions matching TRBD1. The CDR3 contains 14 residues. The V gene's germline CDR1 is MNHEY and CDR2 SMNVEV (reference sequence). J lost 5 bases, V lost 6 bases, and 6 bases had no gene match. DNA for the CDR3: TGTGCCAGCAGGTGGACAGGGAGCCACAATGAGCAGTTCTTC. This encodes CASRWTGSHNEQFF.

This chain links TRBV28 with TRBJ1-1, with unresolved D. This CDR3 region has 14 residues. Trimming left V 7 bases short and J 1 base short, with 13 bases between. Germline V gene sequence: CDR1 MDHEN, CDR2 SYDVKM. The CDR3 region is CASITQLQNTEAFF. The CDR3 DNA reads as TGTGCCAGCATCACGCAGTTACAGAACACTGAAGCTTTCTTT.

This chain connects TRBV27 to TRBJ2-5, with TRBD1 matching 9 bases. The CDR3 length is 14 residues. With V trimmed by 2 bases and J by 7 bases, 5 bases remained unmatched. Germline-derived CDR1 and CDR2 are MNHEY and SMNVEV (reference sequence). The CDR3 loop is CASSLGTGWGTQYF. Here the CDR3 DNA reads TGTGCCAGCAGTTTAGGGACAGGGTGGGGGACCCAGTACTTC.

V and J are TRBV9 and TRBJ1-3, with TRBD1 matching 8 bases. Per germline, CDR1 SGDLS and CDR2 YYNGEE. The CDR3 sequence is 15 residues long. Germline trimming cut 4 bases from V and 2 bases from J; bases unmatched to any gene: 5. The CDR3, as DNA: TGTGCCAGCAGCATCCGGACAGGGACTGGAAACACCATATATTTT. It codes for CASSIRTGTGNTIYF.

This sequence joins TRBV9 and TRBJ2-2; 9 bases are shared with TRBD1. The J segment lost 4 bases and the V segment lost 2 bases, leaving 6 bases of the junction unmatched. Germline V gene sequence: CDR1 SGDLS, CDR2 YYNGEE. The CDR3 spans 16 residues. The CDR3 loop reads CASSVRDRALTGELFF. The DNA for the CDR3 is TGTGCCAGCAGCGTCCGGGACAGGGCTCTCACCGGGGAGCTGTTTTTT.

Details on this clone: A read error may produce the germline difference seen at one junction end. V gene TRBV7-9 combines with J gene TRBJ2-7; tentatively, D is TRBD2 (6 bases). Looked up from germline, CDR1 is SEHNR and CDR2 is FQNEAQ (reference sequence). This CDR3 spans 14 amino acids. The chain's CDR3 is CASNPGEGSNGLNF. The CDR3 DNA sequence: TGTGCCAGCAACCCGGGAGAGGGGTCGAACGGGTTAAACTTC.

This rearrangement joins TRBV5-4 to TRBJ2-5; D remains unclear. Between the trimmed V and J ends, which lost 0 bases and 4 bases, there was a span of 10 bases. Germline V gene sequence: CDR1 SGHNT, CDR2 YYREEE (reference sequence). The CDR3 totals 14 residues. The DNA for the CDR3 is TGTGCCAGCAGCTTGGAAGCGATGGGAGAGACCCAGTACTTC. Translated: CASSLEAMGETQYF.